This T cell receptor (beta chain) originates from a study of identical twins. Each CDR3 protein gets one entry after TCRdb re-called the 5' RACE reads with MiXCR. The sample consists of some 270,000 distinct CDR3 sequences, around 8.8% of them appearing once. From germline, CDR1 is SQVTM and CDR2 ANQGSEA. V was trimmed by 4 bases and J by 0 bases, leaving 10 bases between them. The CDR3 totals 13 residues. A further study also used this sample, focusing on yellow fever vaccine responses in identical twins.

The chain combines TRBV29-1 with TRBJ2-7; no firm D call. The sequenced sample was CD8+ T cells sorted from blood. This clonotype originated in a woman in her late teens or twenties in good health. In nucleotides, the CDR3 is TGCAGCGTTGGGCAGCCGAGCTCCTACGAGCAGTACTTC. Translation: CSVGQPSSYEQYF.